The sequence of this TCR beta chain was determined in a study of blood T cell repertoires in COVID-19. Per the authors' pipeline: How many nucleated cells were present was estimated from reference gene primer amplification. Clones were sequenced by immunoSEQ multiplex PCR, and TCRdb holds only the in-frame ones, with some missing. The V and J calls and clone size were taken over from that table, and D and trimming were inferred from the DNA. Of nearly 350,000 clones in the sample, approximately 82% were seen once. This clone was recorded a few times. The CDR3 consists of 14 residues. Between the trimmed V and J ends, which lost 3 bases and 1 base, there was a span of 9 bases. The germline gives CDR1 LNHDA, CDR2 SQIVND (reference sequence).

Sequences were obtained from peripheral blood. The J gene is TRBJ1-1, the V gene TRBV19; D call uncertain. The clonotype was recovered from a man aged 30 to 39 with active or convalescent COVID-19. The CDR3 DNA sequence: TGTGCCAGTAGTATCAACAGAGAGAACACTGAAGCTTTCTTT. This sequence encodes CASSINRENTEAFF.